The 3 T cell receptor beta chains in this list originate from one sample, sequenced in a study of blood T cell repertoires in COVID-19. Repertoires were generated with immunoSEQ multiplex PCR, while TCRdb's copy carries only in-frame clones and drops some. The sample has approximately 150,000 clones; 88% are singletons. Sequencing was carried out using peripheral blood. These receptors all come from a man in his fifties who had recovered from COVID-19.

This chain uses TRBV5-1 with TRBJ1-1, with 7 bases lining up with TRBD1. There are 16 residues in the CDR3. With V trimmed by 4 bases and J by 0 bases, 9 bases remained unmatched. Germline CDR1 is SGHRS and CDR2 is YFSETQ. Here the CDR3 DNA reads TGCGCCAGCAGCCAGCTCCGGGACAGCATGAACACTGAAGCTTTCTTT. Translated, it gives CASSQLRDSMNTEAFF.

The V gene is TRBV27, the J gene TRBJ2-2, with 9 positions matching TRBD2. The CDR3 runs to 16 residues. The ends lost 8 bases at V and 7 bases at J; junction bases unmatched: 14. Per the germline V gene, CDR1 is MNHEY and CDR2 is SMNVEV (reference sequence). The CDR3 spells CASATMGTSRYGELFF. In DNA form, the CDR3 reads TGTGCCAGCGCAACCATGGGGACTAGCCGGTACGGGGAGCTGTTTTTT.

This rearrangement joins TRBV6-5 to TRBJ1-3; D gene ambiguous. Germline values: CDR1 MNHEY, CDR2 SVGAGI. Trimming pared 6 bases from V and 0 bases from J, leaving 12 bases between. The CDR3 covers 15 residues. The CDR3, as DNA: TGTGCCAGCAGCTACACCTACCGCTCTGGAAACACCATATATTTT. Residues: CASSYTYRSGNTIYF.